This is a list of T cell receptor beta chains from one sample in a study of Graves' ophthalmopathy and Graves' hyperthyroidism. TCRdb redid the calling of the multiplex PCR reads with MiXCR, one entry per CDR3 protein. Here the sample spans almost 750,000 distinct CDR3 sequences, 40% being singletons. The sample taken for sequencing was peripheral blood. All receptors come from an adult man with Graves' ophthalmopathy. Each CDR3 is given with its conserved first and last residue. Fields, in order: clone size, CDR3 length, V gene, J gene, D gene, CDR3 DNA, CDR3 protein. The D gene is left open where the match is weak. A clone size is listed for some rows: how often the clone was seen (once, few, many), or a class if it is expanded.

clone_size: many; cdr3_length: 14; v_call: TRBV7-9; j_call: TRBJ1-1; d_call: TRBD1; cdr3_nt: TGTGCCAGCAGTTCGACAGGGGGGAACACTGAAGCTTTCTTT; cdr3_aa: CASSSTGGNTEAFF
clone_size: .; cdr3_length: 13; v_call: TRBV2; j_call: TRBJ1-2; d_call: .; cdr3_nt: TGTGCCACTAGGTGGGGGAATGGTTATGGCTACACCTTC; cdr3_aa: CATRWGNGYGYTF
clone_size: few; cdr3_length: 14; v_call: TRBV7-3; j_call: TRBJ1-1; d_call: .; cdr3_nt: TGTGCCAGCAGCCCTTCATATATGAACACTGAAGCTTTCTTT; cdr3_aa: CASSPSYMNTEAFF
clone_size: .; cdr3_length: 16; v_call: TRBV25-1; j_call: TRBJ2-2; d_call: .; cdr3_nt: TGTGCCAGCAGCCCATACGAGACACTTTACACCGGGGAGCTGTTTTTT; cdr3_aa: CASSPYETLYTGELFF
clone_size: .; cdr3_length: 15; v_call: TRBV13; j_call: TRBJ1-3; d_call: .; cdr3_nt: TGTGCCAGCAGCCAGGACCGGGAATCTGGAAACACCATATATTTT; cdr3_aa: CASSQDRESGNTIYF
clone_size: .; cdr3_length: 13; v_call: TRBV11-3; j_call: TRBJ2-7; d_call: .; cdr3_nt: TGTGCCAGCAGCCACCGGGAGCTTGCCGAGCAGTACTTC; cdr3_aa: CASSHRELAEQYF
clone_size: many; cdr3_length: 17; v_call: TRBV24-1; j_call: TRBJ2-6; d_call: .; cdr3_nt: TGTGCCACCAGTGACCCGGGACGGTACTCTGGGGCCAACGTCCTGACTTTC; cdr3_aa: CATSDPGRYSGANVLTF
clone_size: few; cdr3_length: 15; v_call: TRBV7-9; j_call: TRBJ1-1; d_call: TRBD1; cdr3_nt: TGTGCCAGCAGTTACGGGGACAGGGTGAACACTGAAGCTTTCTTT; cdr3_aa: CASSYGDRVNTEAFF
clone_size: many; cdr3_length: 15; v_call: TRBV10-3; j_call: TRBJ1-1; d_call: TRBD1; cdr3_nt: TGTGCCATCAGACCTGGGGACAGCGGGGACACTGAAGCTTTCTTT; cdr3_aa: CAIRPGDSGDTEAFF
clone_size: many; cdr3_length: 13; v_call: TRBV7-3; j_call: TRBJ1-1; d_call: .; cdr3_nt: TGTGCCAGCAGCTTATCCGGCCAGGGGCGGAGTAGTTTT; cdr3_aa: CASSLSGQGRSSF
clone_size: few; cdr3_length: 18; v_call: TRBV7-6; j_call: TRBJ2-6; d_call: .; cdr3_nt: TGTGCCAGCAGCTTAGATAATAGAGGTTTCTCTGGGGCCAACGTCCTGACTTTC; cdr3_aa: CASSLDNRGFSGANVLTF
clone_size: few; cdr3_length: 18; v_call: TRBV20-1; j_call: TRBJ1-5; d_call: TRBD1; cdr3_nt: TGCAGTGCTAGAGCTCGTGCGACAGGGGGCCGATGGAATCAGCCCCAGCATTTT; cdr3_aa: CSARARATGGRWNQPQHF
clone_size: few; cdr3_length: 15; v_call: TRBV5-6; j_call: TRBJ1-1; d_call: TRBD1; cdr3_nt: TGTGCCAGCAGCGTTTCAGGGGGCGGCGGCACTGAAGCTTTCTTT; cdr3_aa: CASSVSGGGGTEAFF
clone_size: .; cdr3_length: 16; v_call: TRBV7-9; j_call: TRBJ1-2; d_call: .; cdr3_nt: TGTGCCAGCAGCTTAGACGGTGGGGCAGAACACTATGGCTACACCTTC; cdr3_aa: CASSLDGGAEHYGYTF
clone_size: .; cdr3_length: 14; v_call: TRBV9; j_call: TRBJ2-7; d_call: .; cdr3_nt: TGTGCCAGCAGCCCAGTGGCGGGCTCCTACGAGCAGTACTTC; cdr3_aa: CASSPVAGSYEQYF
clone_size: few; cdr3_length: 14; v_call: TRBV6-5; j_call: TRBJ1-2; d_call: .; cdr3_nt: TGTGCCAGCAGTTACCACTCCGTTAACTATGGCTACACCTTC; cdr3_aa: CASSYHSVNYGYTF
clone_size: many; cdr3_length: 15; v_call: TRBV29-1; j_call: TRBJ1-3; d_call: TRBD1; cdr3_nt: TGCAGCGTTGAAGATCTGGGACAGGGCGAGGACACCATATATTTT; cdr3_aa: CSVEDLGQGEDTIYF
clone_size: .; cdr3_length: 16; v_call: TRBV14; j_call: TRBJ2-2; d_call: .; cdr3_nt: TGTGCCAGCAGCCCTATGGGGGCGGCGTTTACCGGGGAGCTGTTTTTT; cdr3_aa: CASSPMGAAFTGELFF
clone_size: once; cdr3_length: 12; v_call: TRBV29-1; j_call: TRBJ2-7; d_call: TRBD1; cdr3_nt: TGCAGCGTTCGACAGGGGGCGCGGCGGCAGTACTTC; cdr3_aa: CSVRQGARRQYF
clone_size: .; cdr3_length: 13; v_call: TRBV28; j_call: TRBJ2-7; d_call: .; cdr3_nt: TGTGCCAGCAGGACAACACTCTGGGGCGAGCAGTACTTC; cdr3_aa: CASRTTLWGEQYF
clone_size: .; cdr3_length: 15; v_call: TRBV6-5; j_call: TRBJ1-2; d_call: .; cdr3_nt: TGTGCCAGCAGTTTTGGTGGCGGCAGGGTGCATGGCTACACCTTC; cdr3_aa: CASSFGGGRVHGYTF
clone_size: .; cdr3_length: 15; v_call: TRBV25-1; j_call: TRBJ2-2; d_call: .; cdr3_nt: TGTGCCAGCAGTTACCCCAAGGCAGTGACCGGGGAGCTGTTTTTT; cdr3_aa: CASSYPKAVTGELFF
clone_size: many; cdr3_length: 15; v_call: TRBV25-1; j_call: TRBJ2-6; d_call: .; cdr3_nt: TGTGCCAGCAGTGCCAGGACAGCTGGGGCCAACGTCCTGACTTTC; cdr3_aa: CASSARTAGANVLTF
clone_size: once; cdr3_length: 12; v_call: TRBV7-9; j_call: TRBJ2-7; d_call: TRBD1; cdr3_nt: TGTGCCAGCAGCTTCGGTGGGACAGGGCAGTACTTC; cdr3_aa: CASSFGGTGQYF
clone_size: .; cdr3_length: 13; v_call: TRBV25-1; j_call: TRBJ1-6; d_call: .; cdr3_nt: TGTGCCAGCATCCAGGGGAATAATTCACCCCTCCACTTT; cdr3_aa: CASIQGNNSPLHF
clone_size: .; cdr3_length: 13; v_call: TRBV18; j_call: TRBJ2-5; d_call: .; cdr3_nt: TGTGCCAGCTCACCTCGGGGGAGGTCGGCCGCGGACTTC; cdr3_aa: CASSPRGRSAADF
clone_size: .; cdr3_length: 15; v_call: TRBV25-1; j_call: TRBJ2-7; d_call: .; cdr3_nt: TGTGCCAGCAGTCCCCTGAACGTGGGGCGCGGGGAGCAGTACTTC; cdr3_aa: CASSPLNVGRGEQYF
clone_size: few; cdr3_length: 16; v_call: TRBV7-3; j_call: TRBJ1-3; d_call: .; cdr3_nt: TGTGCCAGCAGCTTAACTGGCGGGCACTCTGGAAACACCATATATTTT; cdr3_aa: CASSLTGGHSGNTIYF
clone_size: many; cdr3_length: 13; v_call: TRBV10-3; j_call: TRBJ2-7; d_call: .; cdr3_nt: TGTGCCAGCAGTTCGCTGAGTTTGAACGAGCAGTACTTC; cdr3_aa: CASSSLSLNEQYF
clone_size: few; cdr3_length: 14; v_call: TRBV11-2; j_call: TRBJ2-7; d_call: TRBD2; cdr3_nt: TGTGCCAGCAGCCGAGCGGGAGTGGGCCACGAGCAGTACTTC; cdr3_aa: CASSRAGVGHEQYF
clone_size: .; cdr3_length: 13; v_call: TRBV24-1; j_call: TRBJ1-5; d_call: .; cdr3_nt: TGTGCCAGCAGTTGGCAAGAAGGTCAGCCCCAGCATTTT; cdr3_aa: CASSWQEGQPQHF
clone_size: .; cdr3_length: 16; v_call: TRBV20-1; j_call: TRBJ2-5; d_call: .; cdr3_nt: TGCAGTGCTAGAGATCCAAAAGGTGTCGGGATGGAGACCCAGTACTTC; cdr3_aa: CSARDPKGVGMETQYF
clone_size: few; cdr3_length: 15; v_call: TRBV4-2; j_call: TRBJ2-7; d_call: TRBD1; cdr3_nt: TGTGCCAGCAAAAGGGGGACAGCAAGCTCCTACGAGCAGTACTTC; cdr3_aa: CASKRGTASSYEQYF
clone_size: many; cdr3_length: 15; v_call: TRBV7-6; j_call: TRBJ2-5; d_call: .; cdr3_nt: TGTGCCAGCAGCTCCCTTTCGGGGGTCCAGGAGACCCAGTACTTC; cdr3_aa: CASSSLSGVQETQYF
clone_size: .; cdr3_length: 14; v_call: TRBV11-2; j_call: TRBJ2-2; d_call: .; cdr3_nt: TGTGCCAGCAGCTCTGGACTCTACACCGGGGAGCTGTTTTTT; cdr3_aa: CASSSGLYTGELFF
clone_size: .; cdr3_length: 12; v_call: TRBV9; j_call: TRBJ2-5; d_call: .; cdr3_nt: TGTGCCAGCAGTTTGCGCGGTGGGACCCAGTACTTC; cdr3_aa: CASSLRGGTQYF
clone_size: .; cdr3_length: 14; v_call: TRBV10-2; j_call: TRBJ2-7; d_call: .; cdr3_nt: TGCGCCAGCAGTGAGAGGGGTCCAAGCTACGAGCAGTACTTC; cdr3_aa: CASSERGPSYEQYF
clone_size: few; cdr3_length: 16; v_call: TRBV7-2; j_call: TRBJ2-2; d_call: TRBD2; cdr3_nt: TGTGCCAGCAGCTTAGTGGGCGGGAGAGGTCCCGGGGAGCTGTTTTTT; cdr3_aa: CASSLVGGRGPGELFF
clone_size: .; cdr3_length: 15; v_call: TRBV12-3/TRBV12-4; j_call: TRBJ2-7; d_call: TRBD1; cdr3_nt: TGCGCCAGCAGCCAGGGGACAGTTATTGGGCGCGAGCAGTACTTC; cdr3_aa: CASSQGTVIGREQYF
clone_size: many; cdr3_length: 16; v_call: TRBV7-3; j_call: TRBJ1-2; d_call: TRBD1; cdr3_nt: TGTGCCAGCAGCTTAACAGGGACAGGGGTGAGATCTGGCTACACCTTC; cdr3_aa: CASSLTGTGVRSGYTF
clone_size: .; cdr3_length: 15; v_call: TRBV25-1; j_call: TRBJ1-2; d_call: .; cdr3_nt: TGTGCCAGCAGTTCCACAATAGGGGGGGAGTATGGCTACACCTTC; cdr3_aa: CASSSTIGGEYGYTF
clone_size: many; cdr3_length: 17; v_call: TRBV25-1; j_call: TRBJ1-6; d_call: TRBD1; cdr3_nt: TGTGCCAGCAGGGGGACAGGGTCTTACCCCGTTGGATCACCCCTCCACTTT; cdr3_aa: CASRGTGSYPVGSPLHF
clone_size: few; cdr3_length: 15; v_call: TRBV7-9; j_call: TRBJ1-4; d_call: TRBD1; cdr3_nt: TGTGCCAGCTCACCTCCGGGACAGGGAGACGAAAAACTGTTTTTT; cdr3_aa: CASSPPGQGDEKLFF
clone_size: .; cdr3_length: 14; v_call: TRBV7-3; j_call: TRBJ1-3; d_call: .; cdr3_nt: TGTGCCAGCAGCCACCATAGCCCGGAAAACACCATATATTTT; cdr3_aa: CASSHHSPENTIYF
clone_size: many; cdr3_length: 14; v_call: TRBV9; j_call: TRBJ1-1; d_call: .; cdr3_nt: TGTGCCAGCAGTGGGGACGCGATGAACACTGAAGCTTTCTTT; cdr3_aa: CASSGDAMNTEAFF
clone_size: .; cdr3_length: 13; v_call: TRBV10-2; j_call: TRBJ1-3; d_call: .; cdr3_nt: TGCGCCAGCAAGGGGTTAGCTGGAAACACCATATATTTT; cdr3_aa: CASKGLAGNTIYF
clone_size: .; cdr3_length: 14; v_call: TRBV7-2; j_call: TRBJ1-5; d_call: .; cdr3_nt: TGTGCCAGCAGCTCAACAATCGGGGATCAGCCCCAGCATTTT; cdr3_aa: CASSSTIGDQPQHF
clone_size: .; cdr3_length: 18; v_call: TRBV2; j_call: TRBJ2-5; d_call: .; cdr3_nt: TGTGCCAGCAGTCGGACAGGACGGGGGTATTCTCTTCAAGAGACCCAGTACTTC; cdr3_aa: CASSRTGRGYSLQETQYF
clone_size: .; cdr3_length: 15; v_call: TRBV7-9; j_call: TRBJ2-6; d_call: .; cdr3_nt: TGCGCCAGCAGCCAACATTTACAGGGGGCCAACGTCCTGACTTTC; cdr3_aa: CASSQHLQGANVLTF
clone_size: .; cdr3_length: 15; v_call: TRBV7-9; j_call: TRBJ2-4; d_call: .; cdr3_nt: TGTGCCAGCAGCGAACAAGGAGGCGGCAAAAACATTCAGTACTTC; cdr3_aa: CASSEQGGGKNIQYF
clone_size: .; cdr3_length: 14; v_call: TRBV4-1; j_call: TRBJ1-1; d_call: TRBD1; cdr3_nt: TGTGCCAGCAGCCACAGACAGGGGAGTACTGAAGCTTTCTTT; cdr3_aa: CASSHRQGSTEAFF
clone_size: many; cdr3_length: 13; v_call: TRBV7-3; j_call: TRBJ2-5; d_call: .; cdr3_nt: TGTGCCAGCAGCACAGTCGGTTCAGAGACCCAGTACTTC; cdr3_aa: CASSTVGSETQYF
clone_size: few; cdr3_length: 13; v_call: TRBV20-1; j_call: TRBJ1-5; d_call: .; cdr3_nt: TGCAGTGCTAGCCGGGAGAAGAATCAGCCCCAGCATTTT; cdr3_aa: CSASREKNQPQHF
clone_size: few; cdr3_length: 15; v_call: TRBV19; j_call: TRBJ2-2; d_call: TRBD1; cdr3_nt: TGTGCCAGTAATGAGGGACAGGGGGCTGTCGGGGAGCTGTTTTTT; cdr3_aa: CASNEGQGAVGELFF
clone_size: .; cdr3_length: 15; v_call: TRBV12-5; j_call: TRBJ2-7; d_call: TRBD1; cdr3_nt: TGTGCTAGTGGTTCGGGACAGGGGAGCTCCTACGAGCAGTACTTC; cdr3_aa: CASGSGQGSSYEQYF
clone_size: .; cdr3_length: 12; v_call: TRBV7-9; j_call: TRBJ1-2; d_call: .; cdr3_nt: TGTGCCAGCAGCCCGAGGTCATATGGCTACACCTTC; cdr3_aa: CASSPRSYGYTF
clone_size: .; cdr3_length: 12; v_call: TRBV10-3; j_call: TRBJ2-7; d_call: .; cdr3_nt: TGTGCCATCAGTGATGTCAGGGGCAAGACGTACTTC; cdr3_aa: CAISDVRGKTYF
clone_size: .; cdr3_length: 15; v_call: TRBV10-3; j_call: TRBJ2-5; d_call: .; cdr3_nt: TGTGCCAGCAGTTACTCTGGCGGTCAGCAAGAGACCCAGTACTTC; cdr3_aa: CASSYSGGQQETQYF
clone_size: few; cdr3_length: 14; v_call: TRBV2; j_call: TRBJ2-7; d_call: TRBD1; cdr3_nt: TGTGCCAGCAGATTGACAGGGGGGGTTTACGAGCAGTACTTC; cdr3_aa: CASRLTGGVYEQYF